The sequence of this T cell receptor (beta chain) was determined in a study of cytomegalovirus exposure and HLA in healthy donors. Study at large: In an early release, HLA-typed donors contributed tens of millions of unique TCR sequences. Of the donors genotyped, about 390 in all, about 82% fell in the Caucasian-associated ancestry cluster.

V lost 5 bases and J lost 8; bases outside the gene matches: 10. The CDR3 contains 15 residues. Per the germline V gene, CDR1 is SEHNR and CDR2 is FQNEAQ (reference sequence). PCR amplification relied on 60 Vbeta primers (plus 13 Jbeta primers). In the authors' workflow: In a later analysis, some 80 million unique TCR beta chains included roughly 11 million shared by two or more donors. Data came from immunoSEQ multiplex PCR; TCRdb stores just in-frame clones and leaves some out. The V and J calls and clone size were taken over from that table, and D and trimming were inferred from the DNA. The listing records 30,000 to 40,000 clones.

The chain couples TRBV7-9 to TRBJ2-1; 9 positions agree with TRBD2. The receptor's source is a woman aged 40 to 49 in good health and CMV-seropositive. The sequenced sample consisted of PBMCs. CDR3 DNA: TGTGCCAGCAGCCGGGTCGTAGCGGGAGACTATGAGCAGTTCTTC. This encodes CASSRVVAGDYEQFF.